This TCR beta chain is from a study of low-dose radiotherapy and immunotherapy resistance in tumors. Study-level information: The fractionation for Cohort 1 was 0.5 Gy per fraction every 2 weeks, totaling 6.5 Gy. Cyclophosphamide was given intravenously at 200 mg/m2 every two weeks, and each dose came one day before radiation and immunotherapy.

Many counts were recorded for this clonotype. The V gene lost 8 bases and the J gene lost 0 bases, with 20 bases spanning the gap. CDR3 length: 17 residues. Both TCRalpha and TCRbeta chains were reverse transcribed with V-gene-specific primers. With a V-primer adapter and a constant-region primer, TCRs were amplified for approximately 19 PCR cycles. mRNA, once isolated, was amplified by in vitro transcription. Using its own MiXCR run on the reads, TCRdb lists one record per CDR3 protein. The sample carries 35,000 to 45,000 distinct CDR3 sequences, about 25% recorded once. The time point here: after trial treatment. The sample's treatment: LDRT plus nivolumab, ipilimumab, low-dose cyclophosphamide and aspirin (RACIN trial).

The chain has TRBV12-3 or TRBV12-4 and TRBJ2-4; tentatively, D is TRBD2 (5 bases). This TCR was sampled from a male donor with prostate cancer. Specimen: PBMCs, collected after low-dose radiotherapy plus immunotherapy. DNA for the CDR3: TGTGCCAGCGGCCCTGGAGGAGTTCTTTTAGCCAAAAACATTCAGTACTTC. As protein: CASGPGGVLLAKNIQYF.